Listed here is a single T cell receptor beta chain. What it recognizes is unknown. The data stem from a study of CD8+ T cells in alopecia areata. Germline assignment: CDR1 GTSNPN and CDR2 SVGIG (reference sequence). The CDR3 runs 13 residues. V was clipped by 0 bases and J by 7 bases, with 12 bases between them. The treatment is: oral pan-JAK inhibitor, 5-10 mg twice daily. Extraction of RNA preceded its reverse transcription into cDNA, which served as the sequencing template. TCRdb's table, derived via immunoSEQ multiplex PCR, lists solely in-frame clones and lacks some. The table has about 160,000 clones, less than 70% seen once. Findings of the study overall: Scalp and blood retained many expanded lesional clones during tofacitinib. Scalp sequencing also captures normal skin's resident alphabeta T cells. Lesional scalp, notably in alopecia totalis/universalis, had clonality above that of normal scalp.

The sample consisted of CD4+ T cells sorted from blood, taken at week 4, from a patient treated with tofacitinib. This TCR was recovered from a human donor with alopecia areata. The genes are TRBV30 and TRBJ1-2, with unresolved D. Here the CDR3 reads CAWSVGGRAGYTF. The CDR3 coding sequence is TGTGCCTGGAGTGTAGGAGGGAGGGCTGGCTACACCTTC.